The following is a TCR beta chain sequence with its context. This clonotype has only a few counts. The antigen it binds to is not known. Per-base qualities were not stored, and no clone one base away is much larger. This sample stems from a study of T cells after yellow fever vaccination (dated by TCRdb to the late 2010s). Study-level background: The SMART-Seq v4 Ultra Low Input RNA kit was used to prepare libraries from fractions with low cell numbers. Bulk TCR alpha and beta repertoires were sequenced longitudinally to track T-cell clones before and after primary and booster YFV17D yellow fever vaccination. The cohort comprised two healthy male donors, one aged 18 to 30 and one aged 30 to 40 years. Blood samples were taken at several timepoints before and after primary and secondary immunization, and bulk PBMC replicates and cell subsets were isolated.

What the work shows at the level of the full study, not this receptor alone: Compared with the primary T-cell response, the secondary T-cell response was weaker but faster, peaking on day 5 rather than day 15. Most clones expanded after primary vaccination were re-detected after the booster (around 96% of CD4 and about nine tenths of CD8), suggesting broad memory maintenance. Because abundant contaminating clonotypes from the bulk population could be contained in FACS-sorted repertoires, computational filtering was required. The study included only a couple of donors, which limits how far the findings can be generalized. A small fraction of clonotypes appeared in both the CD4 and CD8 compartments, likely as a result of convergent recombination.

The sample's treatment or condition label, decoded: live attenuated yellow fever vaccine strain. Two biological replicates of bulk PBMCs were collected at each blood-draw timepoint. A standard Ficoll-Paque protocol was used to isolate PBMCs from peripheral blood. RNA was extracted with TriZol from bulk PBMCs, CD4 and CD8 fractions, and dextramer-positive and dextramer-negative fractions. The CDR3 contains 11 residues, cysteine and phenylalanine counted. Only CDR3 DNA is held: 33 bases, read in frame from base 1. V and J lose 4 bases and 15 bases, and a span of 13 bases separates them. TCR cDNA was synthesized by 5'RACE template switching, through which a universal primer site and unique molecular identifiers were introduced. Priming of cDNA synthesis was performed from both the TCR alpha and TCR beta constant segments. Library amplification involved two PCR steps, and the second step added sample barcodes and sequencing adapters. Sequencing of the libraries was done on either Illumina HiSeq 2500 (2x100 bp) or NovaSeq (2x150 bp). The paper's data handling went like this. MIGEC was used to demultiplex reads and collapse the reads into UMI consensus sequences, and MiXCR was used for V(D)J alignment. Vaccine-responding clonotypes were defined with edgeR using replicate PBMC samples, requiring FDR below 0.01 and a log2 fold change above 5 up to day 15. Bulk clonotypes were assigned CD4 or CD8 identity according to which sequenced CD4 or CD8 repertoire held them at higher abundance. The public reads were reanalyzed by TCRdb: fastp trimming at Q25, MiXCR alignment, in-frame beta chains only. Records with the same CDR3 protein are collapsed into one entry carrying the most frequent genes and DNA. The V and J calls here are based on TCRdb, not the publication. A total of 450,000 to 600,000 distinct CDR3 sequences appear in this sample, about a sixth of them only once. The top ten clonotypes cover around 16% of the sample.

Sequenced here: PBMCs, sampled around 5 days after the first yellow fever vaccination. This TCR derives from a man between 18 and 35 years old who received the YFV17D yellow fever vaccine. Here the chain combines TRBV12-3 or TRBV12-4 and TRBJ2-1; 6 matching bases give a weak D call of TRBD2. Here is the DNA: TGTGCCAGCAGTTCCGTAAGGGAGGCGTTCTTC. It is translated as CASSSVREAFF.